This TCR beta chain originates from a study of blood T cell repertoires in COVID-19. Participants were aged 18 to 89 years from more than 20 US areas. Assignments of participants to cohorts depended upon their own reported clinical history. The V gene lost 2 bases and the J gene lost 8 bases, with 20 bases spanning the gap. Germline V gene sequence: CDR1 SGHRS, CDR2 YFSETQ. The CDR3 consists of 16 residues. Produced via immunoSEQ multiplex PCR; TCRdb's table is partial and in-frame only. The table shows about 240,000 clones, with roughly 86% occurring only once. The rearrangement joins TRBV5-1 to TRBJ1-3; D ambiguous. Sequenced sample: PBMCs or T cells enriched from blood (not recorded which). This sequence originates from a woman aged 40-49 years with acute COVID-19. CDR3 nucleotide sequence: TGCGCCAGCAGCTTAGACCGACCCAGCAGCGGCGACACCATATATTTT. This gives the protein CASSLDRPSSGDTIYF.